This is a list of T cell receptor beta chains from one sample in a study of identical twins. TCRdb re-derived calls from the 5' RACE reads in MiXCR, one entry per CDR3 protein. The data contain about 1.7 million distinct CDR3 sequences, 32% of them singletons. Sequenced input: cord blood. The receptors shown here come from a newborn girl in good health. The CDR3 runs from the conserved cysteine through the conserved F or W. A D gene is named only where the DNA matches it firmly. The size entry is marked missing in some rows and otherwise reads once, few, many or a size class.

cdr3_aa cdr3_nt cdr3_length j_call d_call clone_size v_call
CASSELQSNATDTQYF TGCGCCAGCAGTGAGTTGCAGTCTAACGCCACAGATACGCAGTATTTT 16 TRBJ2-3 - - TRBV10-1
CASSLMTGGNYNEQFF TGTGCCAGCAGTTTAATGACAGGGGGTAACTACAATGAGCAGTTCTTC 16 TRBJ2-1 TRBD1 - TRBV28
CASSLVGRIYEQYF TGTGCCAGCAGCTTAGTCGGCAGAATCTACGAGCAGTACTTC 14 TRBJ2-7 - many TRBV11-2
CASSSRQGAQPQHF TGTGCCAGCAGCTCAAGACAGGGGGCTCAGCCCCAGCATTTT 14 TRBJ1-5 TRBD1 - TRBV7-2
CASGLGPSGRLYNEQYF TGTGCCAGCGGCTTAGGGCCCTCCGGGAGATTGTACAATGAGCAGTACTTC 17 TRBJ2-7 - - TRBV11-2
CASSAYRDAAYSNQPQHF TGTGCCAGCAGTGCATACCGGGACGCGGCTTATAGCAATCAGCCCCAGCATTTT 18 TRBJ1-5 - - TRBV6-1
CSARDHGSNEKLFF TGCAGTGCTAGAGATCACGGTTCTAATGAAAAACTGTTTTTT 14 TRBJ1-4 - - TRBV20-1
CASSVFVPGAYF TGTGCCAGCAGTGTTTTCGTGCCAGGGGCGTACTTC 12 TRBJ2-5 - few TRBV2
CASSQGLTTLNEQFF TGTGCCAGCAGCCAAGGGCTAACCACCCTCAATGAGCAGTTCTTC 15 TRBJ2-1 - - TRBV4-2
CASSFVGQTSGSSYEQYF TGTGCCAGCAGTTTCGTGGGACAGACTAGCGGGAGCTCCTACGAGCAGTACTTC 18 TRBJ2-7 TRBD2 few TRBV27
CASSEWAEALKPQHF TGTGCCAGCAGTGAATGGGCAGAGGCACTGAAGCCCCAGCATTTT 15 TRBJ1-5 - - TRBV6-1
CASSQNPPAGGFNEQFF TGCGCCAGCAGCCAAAATCCCCCAGCGGGGGGTTTTAATGAGCAGTTCTTC 17 TRBJ2-1 TRBD2 - TRBV4-1
CASSLAGRGRLAKNIQYF TGTGCCAGCAGTTTAGCCGGGCGGGGGCGGCTAGCCAAAAACATTCAGTACTTC 18 TRBJ2-4 - - TRBV28
CGVKVRDRGYGYTF TGCGGTGTCAAGGTCCGGGACAGGGGCTATGGCTACACCTTC 14 TRBJ1-2 TRBD1 - TRBV20-1
CASSFWREKSTDTQYF TGTGCCAGCAGCTTTTGGCGGGAGAAGAGCACAGATACGCAGTATTTT 16 TRBJ2-3 TRBD2 - TRBV7-2
CSARDETNYGYTF TGCAGTGCTAGAGATGAGACAAACTATGGCTACACCTTC 13 TRBJ1-2 - - TRBV20-1
CASSRISGTGGFEQYF TGTGCCAGCAGCCGCATATCCGGGACAGGGGGCTTCGAGCAGTACTTC 16 TRBJ2-7 TRBD1 - TRBV4-2
CASSFPRSSGNTIYF TGTGCCAGCAGCTTTCCCAGGTCCTCTGGAAACACCATATATTTT 15 TRBJ1-3 - - TRBV7-9
CASSWSRPTRDLAKNIQYF TGTGCCAGCAGTTGGTCCCGCCCTACCCGGGACCTGGCCAAAAACATTCAGTACTTC 19 TRBJ2-4 - few TRBV27
CASSTELNTEAFF TGCGCCAGCAGCACCGAATTGAACACTGAAGCTTTCTTT 13 TRBJ1-1 - - TRBV5-1
CSVAGRFILEFRHTDTQYF TGCAGCGTCGCCGGACGGTTCATTTTAGAGTTCAGACACACAGATACGCAGTATTTT 19 TRBJ2-3 - - TRBV29-1
CASSMRRDTQYF TGTGCCAGTAGTATGCGGCGGGATACGCAGTATTTT 12 TRBJ2-3 - - TRBV19
CASSQPGLAGREQFF TGTGCCAGCAGCCAACCGGGACTAGCGGGGCGTGAGCAGTTCTTC 15 TRBJ2-1 TRBD2 - TRBV3-1
CASSQVEGSGGLPYNEQYF TGTGCCAGCAGCCAAGTGGAGGGCAGCGGGGGACTCCCTTACAATGAGCAGTACTTC 19 TRBJ2-5 TRBD2 - TRBV4-2
CSYSSLAGVYNEQFF TGCAGTTACTCCTCTCTAGCGGGAGTTTACAATGAGCAGTTCTTC 15 TRBJ2-1 TRBD2 - TRBV20-1
CASSRQLYNSPLHF TGTGCCAGCAGCCGACAGCTCTATAATTCACCCCTCCACTTT 14 TRBJ1-6 - - TRBV14
CASSVTGGAQYF TGTGCCAGCAGCGTGACAGGGGGCGCCCAGTACTTC 12 TRBJ2-7 TRBD1 - TRBV9
CASSRSSAGGSYEQYF TGTGCCAGCAGCCGTTCGTCAGCGGGAGGGTCGTACGAGCAGTACTTC 16 TRBJ2-7 TRBD2 - TRBV4-2
CAGSQVTREPYGYTF TGTGCCGGCAGCCAAGTTACCAGGGAGCCTTATGGCTACACCTTC 15 TRBJ1-2 - few TRBV14
CASSYWHLASQETQYF TGTGCCAGCAGCTATTGGCACCTAGCCTCCCAAGAGACCCAGTACTTC 16 TRBJ2-5 - few TRBV7-2
CASSLSYPSGKLFF TGTGCCAGCAGCTTGTCGTACCCCAGCGGAAAACTGTTTTTT 14 TRBJ1-4 - few TRBV5-6
CASSPRRPTRRVFGDTQYF TGTGCCAGCAGCCCAAGGCGACCGACTAGGAGGGTTTTTGGAGATACGCAGTATTTT 19 TRBJ2-3 - few TRBV3-1
CASSFLLGTNEKLFF TGTGCCAGCAGTTTTCTTCTGGGGACTAATGAAAAACTGTTTTTT 15 TRBJ1-4 - - TRBV28
CASSLPPSYEQYF TGTGCCAGCAGTTTACCCCCTTCCTACGAGCAGTACTTC 13 TRBJ2-7 - many TRBV12-3/TRBV12-4
CASSLQGAGTGELFF TGTGCCAGCAGTCTGCAGGGGGCCGGGACCGGGGAGCTGTTTTTT 15 TRBJ2-2 TRBD1 - TRBV12-3/TRBV12-4
CSARYRVGAPNQPQHF TGCAGTGCTAGATACAGGGTGGGGGCCCCCAATCAGCCCCAGCATTTT 16 TRBJ1-5 - few TRBV20-1
CASSQPTGPVNEQYF TGCGCCAGCAGCCAGCCTACGGGACCCGTCAACGAGCAGTACTTC 15 TRBJ2-7 - - TRBV4-1
CSARVTGEIGANVLTF TGCAGTGCTAGGGTGACAGGGGAGATTGGGGCCAACGTCCTGACTTTC 16 TRBJ2-6 TRBD1 few TRBV20-1
CASGTESLRLAGGPSDTQYF TGCGCCAGCGGGACAGAAAGTTTGAGACTAGCGGGAGGGCCATCTGATACGCAGTATTTT 20 TRBJ2-3 TRBD2 few TRBV5-1
CASTPDRASSYNEQFF TGTGCCAGCACCCCCGACAGAGCGAGCTCCTACAATGAGCAGTTCTTC 16 TRBJ2-1 - many TRBV25-1
CASSSTSGTQYF TGTGCCAGCAGTTCCACTAGCGGGACGCAGTATTTT 12 TRBJ2-3 TRBD2 many TRBV28
CASSLAGGSGKKNIQYF TGCGCCAGCAGCTTGGCCGGGGGCAGCGGGAAGAAAAACATTCAGTACTTC 17 TRBJ2-4 - - TRBV5-1
CASSPISGSGTDTQYF TGTGCCAGCTCACCCATCTCGGGCTCCGGCACAGATACGCAGTATTTT 16 TRBJ2-3 - - TRBV18
CASRGYSYNEQFF TGTGCCAGCAGGGGCTACTCCTACAATGAGCAGTTCTTC 13 TRBJ2-1 - few TRBV11-2
CASSLLGPSGSNGQFF TGTGCCAGCAGTTTATTGGGGCCTAGCGGGAGCAATGGGCAGTTCTTC 16 TRBJ2-1 TRBD2 few TRBV27
CASSLRDRGGEQYF TGTGCCAGCAGCTTACGGGACAGGGGAGGGGAGCAGTACTTC 14 TRBJ2-7 TRBD1 - TRBV7-6
CSARDRIREARYNEQFF TGCAGTGCTAGAGATCGGATTCGGGAGGCCCGCTACAATGAGCAGTTCTTC 17 TRBJ2-1 TRBD2 - TRBV20-1
CSPQGSPYGYTF TGCAGCCCCCAGGGCAGCCCCTATGGCTACACCTTC 12 TRBJ1-2 - - TRBV20-1
CASSPGTGSEAFF TGTGCCAGCTCACCCGGGACAGGGTCTGAAGCTTTCTTT 13 TRBJ1-1 TRBD1 few TRBV18
CASSPVTADTGELFF TGTGCCAGCTCACCAGTAACAGCGGACACCGGGGAGCTGTTTTTT 15 TRBJ2-2 - few TRBV18
CASSQIAILGTDTQYF TGTGCCAGCAGCCAGATAGCTATTCTGGGGACAGATACGCAGTATTTT 16 TRBJ2-3 - few TRBV4-2
CASSDLTLKSPLHF TGTGCCAGCAGTGACCTAACGCTCAAATCACCCCTCCACTTT 14 TRBJ1-6 - - TRBV2
CASSGGRKSLKYGYTF TGTGCCAGCAGCGGAGGCCGAAAGTCTTTAAAGTATGGCTACACCTTC 16 TRBJ1-2 - few TRBV5-6
CASRGTAHTEAFF TGTGCCAGCAGGGGGACAGCACACACTGAAGCTTTCTTT 13 TRBJ1-1 TRBD1 - TRBV27
CASSDEGRGNQPQHF TGTGCCAGCAGTGACGAGGGGAGGGGCAATCAGCCCCAGCATTTT 15 TRBJ1-5 - - TRBV6-1
CSARETGDTYNSPPHF TGCAGTGCTAGAGAGACAGGGGATACCTATAATTCACCCCCCCACTTT 16 TRBJ1-6 TRBD1 - TRBV20-1
CASSLSRVKSYEQYF TGTGCCAGCAGCTTATCCAGGGTTAAGTCCTACGAGCAGTACTTC 15 TRBJ2-7 - - TRBV7-8
CASSSPGQPHYGYTF TGTGCCAGCAGCTCCCCGGGACAGCCCCACTATGGCTACACCTTC 15 TRBJ1-2 TRBD1 - TRBV7-2